The 10 T cell receptor beta chains given below trace back to one sample, sequenced in a study of siplizumab effects on memory and regulatory T cells. Measured with immunoSEQ multiplex PCR; TCRdb has only the in-frame clones, and not every one. Among tens of thousands of clones listed, less than 98% were seen once. Material: naive CD4+ T cells sorted from blood. These receptors originate from a human donor in good health.

This chain links TRBV7-9 with TRBJ2-1, with TRBD2 matching over 10 bases. This CDR3 spans 16 amino acids. Trimming took 2 bases from V and 4 from J; bases not matched to a gene: 5. Germline CDR1 and CDR2: SEHNR and FQNEAQ (reference sequence). The CDR3 DNA follows: TGTGCCAGCAGCTTACCAGGACTAGCGGATTACAATGAGCAGTTCTTC. Amino acid sequence: CASSLPGLADYNEQFF.

The rearrangement links TRBV12-5 to TRBJ1-5; D ambiguous. This CDR3 comprises 15 residues. V was shortened by 0 bases and J by 6 bases, with 12 bases between the two germline ends. Germline V gene lookup returns CDR1 LGHNT and CDR2 FRNRAP. CDR3: CASGLVSGGVQPQHF. The DNA for the CDR3 is TGTGCTAGTGGTTTGGTATCGGGTGGGGTTCAGCCCCAGCATTTT.

This clone appeared once. The V gene is TRBV5-1, the J gene TRBJ2-2, with 8 bases lining up with TRBD2. The CDR3 totals 15 residues. The J segment lost 2 bases and the V segment lost 5 bases, leaving 5 bases of the junction unmatched. The germline V gene has CDR1 SGHRS and CDR2 YFSETQ. The CDR3 DNA reads TGCGCCAGCAGAGCGGGGACTAGTAACACCGGGGAGCTGTTTTTT. Translating gives CASRAGTSNTGELFF.

The chain is built from TRBV19 and TRBJ2-7; the D is unclear. V was pared by 5 bases and J by 0 bases, with 11 bases between. The CDR3 length is 14 residues. In germline, CDR1 is LNHDA, CDR2 SQIVND (reference sequence). CDR3: CASSVRPTSYEQYF. CDR3 in DNA: TGTGCCAGTAGTGTAAGACCGACCTCCTACGAGCAGTACTTC. The full variable domain, with the rest looked up from reference TRBV19 and TRBJ2-7, is DGGITQSPKYLFRKEGQNVTLSCEQNLNHDAMYWYRQDPGQGLRLIYYSQIVNDFQKGDIAEGYSVSREKKESFPLTVTSAQKNPTAFYLCASSVRPTSYEQYFGPGTRLTVT.

The chain employs TRBV6-1 and TRBJ2-1; TRBD2 agrees at 7 bases. Germline V gene sequence: CDR1 MNHNS, CDR2 SASEGT. After removal of 2 bases from V and 6 bases from J, the junction contained 19 bases not matched to a gene. The CDR3 has 19 amino acids. The CDR3: CASSEFRTRGKSGINEQFF. The CDR3 coding sequence is TGTGCCAGCAGTGAATTTAGGACTAGGGGAAAAAGTGGGATCAATGAGCAGTTCTTC.

The rearrangement links TRBV30 to TRBJ1-5; the D gene is possibly TRBD1 (6 bases). CDR3 length: 15 amino acids. V gave up 5 bases and J gave up 4 bases, with 18 bases separating them. Germline values: CDR1 GTSNPN, CDR2 SVGIG (reference sequence). The CDR3 DNA is TGTGCCTGGGGCGCCGTGGGACACCAGAATCAGCCCCAGCATTTT. This codes for CAWGAVGHQNQPQHF.

This chain uses TRBV6-1 with TRBJ2-2, with TRBD1 identical over 10 bases. Looked up from germline, CDR1 is MNHNS and CDR2 is SASEGT. After removal of 6 bases from V and 5 bases from J, the junction contained 3 bases not matched to a gene. This CDR3 is built from 14 residues. The CDR3: CASRRDRGTGELFF. The DNA for the CDR3 is TGTGCCAGCAGGCGGGACAGGGGAACCGGGGAGCTGTTTTTT.

CDR3 sequence reads: CASSSTRQGARYEQYF. The CDR3 DNA is TGTGCCAGCAGCTCAACTAGACAGGGGGCGCGCTACGAGCAGTACTTC. The chain has TRBV13 and TRBJ2-7; TRBD1 matches 10 bases. The germline gives CDR1 PRHDT, CDR2 FYEKMQ (reference sequence). J lost 3 bases, V lost 4 bases, and 9 bases had no gene match. The CDR3 has 16 residues.

The gene calls are TRBV5-4 and TRBJ1-2; D might be TRBD1 (5 bases). This CDR3 spans 13 amino acids. Trimming removed 2 bases at V and 1 base at J, with 6 bases between. Germline CDR1 SGHNT, CDR2 YYREEE (reference sequence). CDR3 nucleotides: TGTGCCAGCAGCTTTGACAGTAACTATGGCTACACCTTC. This encodes CASSFDSNYGYTF.

This chain uses TRBV5-4 with TRBJ1-1; 10 nucleotides align to TRBD1. Per germline, CDR1 SGHNT and CDR2 YYREEE (reference sequence). The length of the CDR3 is 13 residues. V shed 3 bases, J shed 4 bases, and the junction held 0 bases outside the gene matches. The CDR3 coding sequence is TGTGCCAGCAGCTGGGACAGGGGCACTGAAGCTTTCTTT. Translating gives CASSWDRGTEAFF.